This T cell receptor beta chain was captured by sequencing in a study of cytomegalovirus exposure and HLA in healthy donors. Overall study results and limits: The authors enumerated some 170 TCR beta chains as linked to cytomegalovirus.

The CDR3 length is 14 residues. Germline CDR1 LNHNV, CDR2 YYDKDF (reference sequence). The V end was cut by 0 bases, the J end by 7 bases, with 12 bases between. As regards this clone: Antigen specificity is unknown.

The PCR had 60 Vbeta and 13 Jbeta primers. Assay: immunoSEQ multiplex PCR; the TCRdb copy retains only in-frame clones and omits some. The sample consists of about 160,000 clones, approximately 80% of them appearing once. This sequence originates from a man aged 18 to 29 in good health and CMV-seropositive. Sequenced sample: PBMCs. The chain recombines TRBV15 with TRBJ1-2; tentative D call: TRBD1 (6 bases). DNA for the CDR3: TGTGCCACCAGCAGAGAACAGGGTTTCGGTGGCTACACCTTC. Its translation is CATSREQGFGGYTF.